This TCR beta chain was recovered during a study of shared clonotypes between healthy human individuals (TCRdb year 2020). Turning to the overall study: Three men and two women, aged 18 to 49 years, made up the cohort. For each donor, CD4 naive and CD4 memory were each run on three plates, CD8 naive on two plates, and CD8 memory on one plate. The study deeply sequenced blood TCR repertoires of about 5 healthy adults to estimate repertoire size and the extent of clonotype sharing between individuals. Libraries were prepared and TCR repertoires were sequenced by different laboratories using diverse techniques, in order to increase sequencing depth and limit assay-specific biases. Per donor, leukapheresis produced somewhere between about 0.94 and 9.5 billion PBMCs. Paper-wide results and their limitations: Because the study included only a small number of donors, the genetic and exposure-history diversity represented was limited. Higher generation probabilities were observed for clonotypes shared by all four sorted-subset donors than for non-shared clonotypes. Sharing across a few donors was observed for about 5% of naive CD4, over 3% of naive CD8, 2.3% of memory CD4, and less than 0.45% of memory CD8 clonotypes. Incomplete sequencing was indicated by rarefaction of sorted-subset datasets, despite the large sequencing depth. Estimated clonotype richness was generally larger for naive than for memory subsets. Sampling was limited to blood, and TCR repertoires in tissue likely differ from TCR repertoires in blood. Based on pairwise subsampling, the degree of clonotype sharing among donors was expected to be affected by sequencing depth.

This clone was picked up one time. This clone's antigen is unknown. Per-base qualities were not stored, and no clone one base away is much larger. Using the deep immunoSEQ assay, multiplex PCR amplified TCR CDR3 regions from genomic DNA. Genomic DNA extracted from each cell subset was distributed evenly over all wells of several immunoSEQ 96-well plates, and each plate served as one replicate. For sorted subsets, around 200 ng genomic DNA, equal to about 30,000 T cell genomes, was loaded into each replicate PCR. Purified libraries were quantified with a Qubit 3.0 fluorometer, sized on a Bioanalyzer 2100, and re-quantified with the KAPA Library Quantification kit. Every immunoSEQ 96-well plate was sequenced on a dedicated single-read 150-cycle Illumina NextSeq 550 flow cell. Per the source publication's procedure: Because the immunoSEQ output held only junctional sequences and lacked quality scores, the filtering could not match the filtering applied to full-length reads. To assign V/J genes and CDR3, sequences were annotated using PyIR, a Python wrapper for IgBLAST v1.9, with IMGT germline references. Reads were removed for weak V/J assignments (E-value above 1e-6), missing CDR3, stop codons, out-of-frame junctions, or ambiguous translated residues. A V3J clonotype was defined by an identical inferred V gene, J gene, and CDR3 amino acid sequence. Percentage overlap between repertoires was calculated by dividing the number of shared unique clonotypes by the size of the smaller repertoire. Richness of each repertoire was evaluated using RTK rarefaction, the Chao1 estimator, and Recon v2.1 estimates of unobserved clonotypes. Generation probabilities for all TCRbeta clonotypes obtained by the gDNA method from several donors were computed using OLGA. TCRdb limited this immuneACCESS table to in-frame rearrangements with V and J called. A share of clones is missing; checked studies link under half to unresolved V genes, and the rest is unexplained. The V and J calls and clone size come from that table; D and trimming were worked out from the DNA. This sample holds about 680,000 clones; 73% were observed only once. More than 1.5% of the sample rests with the top ten.

The CDR3 holds 16 amino acids from the cysteine to the phenylalanine. This entry keeps only the CDR3 DNA: 48 bases, framed from base 1. The germline V and J ends show losses of 7 bases and 6 bases respectively, and no gene match explains 12 bases of the junction. For CDR1 and CDR2, the germline V gene lists SNHLY and FYNNEI. Healthy HIV-negative adults with no recently reported acute infections or vaccinations were included as donors. Only Caucasian adults living in Nashville, Tennessee, USA were represented among the donors. CD4+ T cells were enriched through magnetic negative selection, after which naive cells were positively selected on CD45RA and the remaining negative fraction served as the memory subset. After blood collection by leukapheresis, PBMCs were isolated using Ficoll-Histopaque density gradient centrifugation and then cryopreserved in the vapor phase of liquid nitrogen. Analytical flow cytometry was used to check the purity and quantity of every magnetically sorted T cell population. Genomic DNA was isolated from each sorted fraction and quantified by UV absorbance on a Nanodrop 2000c.

The chain links TRBV2 with TRBJ1-5, with TRBD1 identical over 10 junction bases. Specimen: memory CD4+ T cells sorted from blood. Read against the paper, the sample's cell subset or site label means: CD45RA-negative fraction. The clonotype comes from a woman in her 30s in good health. In nucleotides, the sequence is TGTGCCAGCACCTCCCGGGGGGGACAGGGGATTCAGCCCCAGCATTTT. This yields the protein CASTSRGGQGIQPQHF. The variable domain in full, with residues beyond the CDR3 obtained from the reference TRBV2 and TRBJ1-5 genes, is EPEVTQTPSHQVTQMGQEVILRCVPISNHLYFYWYRQILGQKVEFLVSFYNNEISEKSEIFDDQFSVERPDGSNFTLKIRSTKLEDSAMYFCASTSRGGQGIQPQHFGDGTRLSIL.